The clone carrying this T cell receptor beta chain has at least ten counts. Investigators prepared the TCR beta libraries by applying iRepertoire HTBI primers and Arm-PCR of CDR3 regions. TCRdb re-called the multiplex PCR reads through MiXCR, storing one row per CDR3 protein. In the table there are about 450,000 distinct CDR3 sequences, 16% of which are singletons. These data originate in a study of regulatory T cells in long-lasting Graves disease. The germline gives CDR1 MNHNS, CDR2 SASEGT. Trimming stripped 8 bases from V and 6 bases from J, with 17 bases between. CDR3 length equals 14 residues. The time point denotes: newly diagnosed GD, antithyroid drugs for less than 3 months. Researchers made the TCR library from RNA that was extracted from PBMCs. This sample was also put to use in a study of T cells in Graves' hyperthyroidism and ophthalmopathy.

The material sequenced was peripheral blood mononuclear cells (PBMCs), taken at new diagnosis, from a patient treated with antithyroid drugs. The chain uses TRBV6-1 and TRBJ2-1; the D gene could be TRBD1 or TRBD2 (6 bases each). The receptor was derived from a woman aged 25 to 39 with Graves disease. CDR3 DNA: TGTGCCAGCGGGGATGGAGGGGGTAGCAATGAGCAGTTCTTC. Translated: CASGDGGGSNEQFF.